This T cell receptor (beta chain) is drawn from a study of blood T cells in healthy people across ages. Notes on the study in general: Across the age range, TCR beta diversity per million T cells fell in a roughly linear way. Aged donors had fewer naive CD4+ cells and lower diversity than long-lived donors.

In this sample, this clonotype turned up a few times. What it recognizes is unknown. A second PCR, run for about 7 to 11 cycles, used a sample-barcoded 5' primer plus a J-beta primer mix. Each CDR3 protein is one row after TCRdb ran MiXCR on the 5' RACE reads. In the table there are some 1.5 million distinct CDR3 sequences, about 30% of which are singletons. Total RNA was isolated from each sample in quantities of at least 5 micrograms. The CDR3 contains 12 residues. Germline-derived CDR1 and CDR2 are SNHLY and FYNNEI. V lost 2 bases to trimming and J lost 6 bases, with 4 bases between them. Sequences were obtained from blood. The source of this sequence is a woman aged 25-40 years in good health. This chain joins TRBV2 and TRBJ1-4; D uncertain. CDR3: CASSESDEKLFF. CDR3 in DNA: TGTGCCAGCAGTGAATCGGATGAAAAACTGTTTTTT.